This T cell receptor (beta chain) was profiled in a study of T cell responses to AZD1222 COVID-19 vaccine. Study-wide points: Unmutated variant regions are reportedly the target of nearly half of TCRs that are spike-specific. Vaccine-associated CD4 TCRs spanned spike, dominant at 160-218 and 743-854.

This clone has only a few counts. The antigen is unknown. The CDR3 has 15 residues. J lost 1 base, V lost 6 bases, and 5 bases had no gene match. The germline CDR1 and CDR2 sequences are MDHEN and SYDVKM. The table came from immunoSEQ multiplex PCR; TCRdb's copy has only in-frame clones and leaves some out. The sample includes roughly 140,000 clones, around 89% of them seen just once. Both about-4-week and about-12-week second-dose recipients were combined. This TCR derives from an adult who received the AZD1222 COVID-19 vaccine. The genes are TRBV28 and TRBJ2-5, with TRBD2 identical over 10 bases. Sample: peripheral blood, taken 28 days after the second AZD1222 dose. The CDR3: CASRASGGPQETQYF. In DNA, the CDR3 is TGTGCCAGCAGAGCTAGCGGGGGCCCCCAAGAGACCCAGTACTTC.